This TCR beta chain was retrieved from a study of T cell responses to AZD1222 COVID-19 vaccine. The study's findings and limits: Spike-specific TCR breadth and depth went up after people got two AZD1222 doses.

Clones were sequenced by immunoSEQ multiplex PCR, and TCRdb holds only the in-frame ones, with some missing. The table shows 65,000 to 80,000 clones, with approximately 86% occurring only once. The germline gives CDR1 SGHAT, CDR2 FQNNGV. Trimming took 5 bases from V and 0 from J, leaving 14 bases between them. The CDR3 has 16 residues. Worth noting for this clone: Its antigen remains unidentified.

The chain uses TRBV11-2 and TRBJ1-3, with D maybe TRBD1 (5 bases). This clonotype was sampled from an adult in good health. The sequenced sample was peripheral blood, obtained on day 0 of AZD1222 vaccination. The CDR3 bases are TGTGCCAGCAGCCCCCGCCGGGGCTACTCTGGAAACACCATATATTTT. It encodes CASSPRRGYSGNTIYF.